This T cell receptor beta chain was sequenced during a study of siplizumab effects on memory and regulatory T cells. Findings of the study overall: Mean Treg-derived proportions of mappable alloreactive CD4+ clones were just under 70% for siplizumab and roughly 27% for controls. Naive T cells were seen as more diverse than memory cells and as major alloresponse contributors.

Measured with immunoSEQ multiplex PCR; TCRdb has only the in-frame clones, and not every one. The sample yields 110,000 or so clones, 90% to 95% seen once. Only one count was recorded for this clone. Its antigen is undetermined. The clonotype originates from a human donor in good health. The sequencing sample was made of non-Treg CD4+ T cells sorted from blood.

CDR3 in amino acids: CASSLGREGFRTNLAFF. The DNA of the CDR3 is TGTGCCAGCAGTTTAGGTCGGGAGGGATTCCGTACTAATCTGGCTTTCTTT. The chain employs TRBV27 and TRBJ1-1, with D unclear. Germline CDR1 is MNHEY and CDR2 is SMNVEV (reference sequence). V was trimmed by 2 bases and J by 11 bases, leaving 27 bases between them. The CDR3 is 17 amino acids.